These 32 T cell receptor beta chains share one sample of origin, sequenced in a study of cytomegalovirus exposure and HLA in healthy donors. This PCR relied on a set of 60 Vbeta primers and 13 Jbeta primers. Only in-frame clones appear in the TCRdb table, and some are missing; sequencing was by immunoSEQ multiplex PCR. The sample includes 100,000 to 150,000 clones, 70% to 85% of them seen just once. The source material was PBMCs. The source of these receptors is a young man in good health and CMV-seronegative.

V gene TRBV7-6 combines with J gene TRBJ1-4; TRBD1 might be the D (5 bases). CDR1 is SGHVS and CDR2 is FNYEAQ in the germline V gene. This CDR3 is built from 15 residues. The V end lost 5 bases, the J end lost 8 bases, and 18 bases lay between the germline ends. The CDR3 sequence is CASSPPRGLGEKLFF. CDR3 sequence (DNA): TGTGCCAGCAGCCCCCCCCGGGGACTGGGGGAAAAACTGTTTTTT.

This clone has just a few counts. J is TRBJ1-1 and V is TRBV27; 9 bases are a match to TRBD1. The germline CDR1 and CDR2 sequences are MNHEY and SMNVEV (reference sequence). The CDR3 spans 15 residues. V lost 6 bases, J lost 3 bases, and 8 bases stayed unmatched. The CDR3 reads CASRTGQGRHTEAFF. The CDR3 DNA reads TGTGCCAGCAGGACGGGACAGGGTCGACACACTGAAGCTTTCTTT.

As regards this clone: At one boundary the junction diverges from the germline segment, which might be a read error. This chain connects TRBV7-9 to TRBJ1-2; D gene uncertain. Looked up from germline, CDR1 is SEHNR and CDR2 is FQNEAQ (reference sequence). The CDR3 is 17 residues long. CDR3 sequence reads: CSSSLEAAELANYGYTF. Written as DNA, the CDR3 is TGTTCCAGCAGCTTAGAGGCGGCCGAGTTAGCTAACTATGGCTACACCTTC.

This clone was observed a handful of times. V usage is TRBV13 and J usage is TRBJ1-1; the match to TRBD1 covers 8 bases. Germline trimming cut 5 bases from V and 1 base from J; bases unmatched to any gene: 3. The germline gives CDR1 PRHDT, CDR2 FYEKMQ (reference sequence). This CDR3 comprises 14 residues. The CDR3 DNA is TGTGCCAGCAGCCGGGACAGGTGGAACACTGAAGCTTTCTTT. This sequence encodes CASSRDRWNTEAFF.

The rearrangement joins TRBV6-5 to TRBJ1-5; D ambiguous. Trimming removed 2 bases from V and 9 bases from J, with 8 bases in between. The length of the CDR3 is 12 residues. The germline V gene has CDR1 MNHEY and CDR2 SVGAGI. CDR3: CASSYTGGPQHF. The CDR3 region has the DNA TGTGCCAGCAGTTACACCGGTGGGCCCCAGCATTTT.

The chain recombines TRBV6-5 with TRBJ2-5; 7 bases are shared with TRBD2. Unmatched junction bases numbered 15, after V lost 10 bases and J lost 7 bases. This CDR3 contains 14 residues. Looked up from germline, CDR1 is MNHEY and CDR2 is SVGAGI. CDR3 nucleotides: TGTGCCACAAGAGGGGAGGGCAGCGCCGGGACCCAGTACTTC. It yields the protein CATRGEGSAGTQYF.

J is TRBJ2-3 and V is TRBV7-2, with a tentative D call TRBD1 (6 bases). This CDR3 is 14 amino acids long. The V gene lost 0 bases and the J gene lost 2 bases, with 6 bases spanning the gap. Germline V gene data show CDR1 as SGHTA and CDR2 as FQGNSA. The CDR3: CASSLAGATDTQYF. Here the CDR3 DNA reads TGTGCCAGCAGCTTAGCGGGGGCCACAGATACGCAGTATTTT.

Concerning this clone: Other nucleotide sequences in the sample specify the same CDR3. The chain is built from TRBV6-5 and TRBJ1-2; a weak D match, TRBD1 (5 bases). V lost 0 bases to trimming and J lost 7 bases, with 9 bases between them. The CDR3 extends over 13 amino acids. Per the germline V gene, CDR1 is MNHEY and CDR2 is SVGAGI. This CDR3 reads CASSYSGQGGYTF. The CDR3 nucleotides read TGTGCCAGCAGTTACTCGGGGCAGGGTGGCTACACCTTC.

On this clone itself: The same CDR3 also results from other DNA sequences found in this sample. The chain recombines TRBV7-2 with TRBJ2-5; 14 nucleotides agree with TRBD2. J lost 3 bases, V lost 5 bases, and 5 bases had no gene match. The CDR3 is made up of 16 amino acids. In germline, CDR1 is SGHTA, CDR2 FQGNSA. The CDR3 DNA is TGTGCCAGCAGCCCGCCGGGACTAGCGGGGGAAGAGACCCAGTACTTC. This encodes CASSPPGLAGEETQYF.

DNA for the CDR3: TGTGCCAGCAGCTCGGGGGGCCGAGGTGAGCAGTTCTTC. Protein sequence: CASSSGGRGEQFF. The chain links TRBV5-6 to TRBJ2-1; D perhaps matches TRBD2 (7 bases). Deletions cut 3 bases from V and 9 bases from J, with 13 bases between. Looked up from germline, CDR1 is SGHDT and CDR2 is YYEEEE. This CDR3 region has 13 residues. Full variable domain (rest looked up from reference TRBV5-6 and TRBJ2-1): DAGVTQSPTHLIKTRGQQVTLRCSPKSGHDTVSWYQQALGQGPQFIFQYYEEEERQRGNFPDRFSGHQFPNYSSELNVNALLLGDSALYLCASSSGGRGEQFFGPGTRLTVL.

The chain links TRBV6-5 to TRBJ2-5; 13 bases are shared with TRBD2. The CDR3 is made up of 16 amino acids. V lost 2 bases and J lost 6; bases outside the gene matches: 6. Germline CDR1 reads MNHEY; CDR2 reads SVGAGI. CDR3 residues: CASSYPTSGGAKTQYF. CDR3 nucleotides: TGTGCCAGCAGTTACCCCACTAGCGGGGGGGCAAAGACCCAGTACTTC.

The J gene is TRBJ1-4, the V gene TRBV19; possible D gene TRBD1, 5 bases. Trimming took off 5 bases at V and 13 bases at J, with 26 bases between the two ends. The germline gives CDR1 LNHDA, CDR2 SQIVND (reference sequence). The length of the CDR3 is 16 residues. The CDR3 coding sequence is TGTGCCAGTAGTCTCCGCGGGGGAGAGGGCACAAGGGGACTGTTTTTT. It specifies CASSLRGGEGTRGLFF.

Details on this clone: Sequence at one end of the junction differs from germline and may be a read error. The genes are TRBV7-2 and TRBJ2-3; 12 positions agree with TRBD2. Germline values: CDR1 SGHTA, CDR2 FQGNSA. This CDR3 has 14 residues. CDR3 amino acids: CASSLAGGLDTQYF. The CDR3 region has the DNA TGTGCCAGCAGCCTAGCGGGGGGGCTTGATACGCAGTATTTT.

This sequence joins TRBV11-2 and TRBJ1-1; the match to TRBD1 covers 7 bases. Germline V gene sequence: CDR1 SGHAT, CDR2 FQNNGV. The CDR3 runs 14 residues. The V gene end was trimmed by 5 bases and the J gene end by 1 base; junction bases not matched to a gene: 4. The CDR3 sequence is CASSARQGNTEAFF. The CDR3 DNA is TGTGCCAGCAGCGCCCGACAGGGGAACACTGAAGCTTTCTTT.

This clone was seen only a few times. The CDR3 reads CASSQWATPNSRAFF. CDR3 DNA sequence: TGTGCCAGCAGTCAATGGGCCACACCTAACTCGAGAGCTTTCTTT. The V call is TRBV5-4, the J call TRBJ1-1; D not resolved. CDR3 length: 15 residues. Trimming removed 5 bases at V and 10 bases at J, with 24 bases between. Germline CDR1 is SGHNT and CDR2 is YYREEE (reference sequence).

The V and J genes are TRBV4-1 and TRBJ2-3; D might be TRBD1 (6 bases). There are 14 residues in the CDR3. The germline V gene encodes CDR1 MGHRA and CDR2 YSYEKL. Trimming took off 3 bases at V and 6 bases at J, with 13 bases between the two ends. This chain's CDR3 is CASSQGQRTDTQYF. The CDR3 DNA follows: TGCGCCAGCAGCCAGGGACAACGGACGGATACGCAGTATTTT.

The chain uses TRBV27 and TRBJ1-2; TRBD1 agrees at 8 bases. J lost 3 bases, V lost 8 bases, and 2 bases had no gene match. This CDR3 spans 12 amino acids. Germline-derived CDR1 and CDR2 are MNHEY and SMNVEV (reference sequence). This CDR3 is CASATGDYGYTF. CDR3 in DNA: TGTGCCAGCGCGACAGGGGACTATGGCTACACCTTC.

Here the CDR3 reads CASSYWTGNGGTEAFF. The CDR3 nucleotides are TGTGCCAGCAGTTACTGGACAGGGAATGGGGGCACTGAAGCTTTCTTT. The chain carries TRBV6-5 and TRBJ1-1; 8 bases map to TRBD1. V shed 1 base, J shed 4 bases, and the junction held 8 bases outside the gene matches. This CDR3 spans 16 amino acids. Germline V lookup: CDR1 MNHEY, CDR2 SVGAGI.

The J gene is TRBJ2-7, the V gene TRBV10-3; possibly TRBD1 for D (5 bases). The CDR3 contains 11 residues. Germline CDR1 ENHRY, CDR2 SYGVKD. Trimming shortened V by 4 bases and J by 7 bases, and 8 bases separated the two germline ends. The CDR3 DNA sequence: TGTGCCATCAGTGGCAGGGAAGAGCAGTACTTC. Amino acid sequence: CAISGREEQYF.

The genes are TRBV29-1 and TRBJ2-1; 8 positions match TRBD1. CDR1 and CDR2 from the germline V gene are SQVTM and ANQGSEA. This CDR3 has 13 residues. V shed 6 bases, J shed 2 bases, and the junction held 3 bases outside the gene matches. The CDR3 DNA follows: TGCAGCGTCCGGACAGGGACCTACAATGAGCAGTTCTTC. Translated: CSVRTGTYNEQFF.

The chain is built from TRBV9 and TRBJ1-3, with 7 bases matching TRBD1. After removal of 3 bases from V and 4 bases from J, the junction contained 13 bases not matched to a gene. This CDR3 contains 17 residues. The germline V gene encodes CDR1 SGDLS and CDR2 YYNGEE. The chain's CDR3 is CASSARPDRVTGNTIYF. The CDR3 DNA reads TGTGCCAGCAGCGCCCGACCCGACAGGGTGACGGGAAACACCATATATTTT.

The rearrangement joins TRBV5-4 to TRBJ2-7, with D maybe TRBD1 (5 bases). V was clipped by 4 bases and J by 4 bases, with 15 bases between them. The CDR3 has 14 residues. Germline CDR1 reads SGHNT; CDR2 reads YYREEE (reference sequence). Here the CDR3 reads CASSVLGARYEQYF. CDR3 nucleotides: TGTGCCAGCAGCGTTCTTGGGGCCAGGTACGAGCAGTACTTC.

This chain joins TRBV27 and TRBJ2-4; TRBD1 is a possible D gene (5 bases). The V gene's germline CDR1 is MNHEY and CDR2 SMNVEV (reference sequence). Deletions cut 5 bases from V and 11 bases from J, with 22 bases between. The CDR3 length is 15 residues. The CDR3 loop is CASSPSLTANGVQYF. The CDR3 region has the DNA TGTGCCAGCAGTCCCTCCCTGACAGCCAATGGGGTTCAGTACTTC.

This chain uses TRBV2 with TRBJ1-5; TRBD1 is a possible D gene (5 bases). Germline lookup yields CDR1 SNHLY and CDR2 FYNNEI. Trimming left V 7 bases short and J 6 bases short, with 10 bases between. This CDR3 spans 12 amino acids. The CDR3 DNA follows: TGTGCCAGCAATGCAGGGATTCAGCCCCAGCATTTT. This sequence encodes CASNAGIQPQHF.

The chain's CDR3 is CAIMDERGPLGGYTF. In nucleotides, the CDR3 is TGTGCCATCATGGATGAAAGGGGCCCCTTGGGCGGCTACACCTTC. V gene TRBV10-3 combines with J gene TRBJ1-2, with D possibly being TRBD1 (5 bases). V lost 7 bases to trimming and J lost 8 bases, with 23 bases between them. The CDR3 is 15 residues long. CDR1 is ENHRY and CDR2 is SYGVKD in the germline V gene.

The CDR3, as DNA: TGTGCCAGCAGCTTATATGACAGTAACTATGGCTACACCTTC. Its protein product is CASSLYDSNYGYTF. The chain is built from TRBV7-2 and TRBJ1-2, with a weak D call TRBD1 (5 bases). This CDR3 comprises 14 residues. V was trimmed by 2 bases and J by 1 base, leaving 8 bases between them. Per germline, CDR1 SGHTA and CDR2 FQGNSA.

The gene calls are TRBV5-1 and TRBJ2-7; 10 bases align to TRBD2. The V and J ends lost 4 bases and 2 bases, in that order; junction bases with no gene match: 6. Germline-derived CDR1 and CDR2 are SGHRS and YFSETQ. The CDR3 is 15 residues long. The CDR3 DNA follows: TGCGCCAGCAGCCTCGGGACTAGCGCGACCTACGAGCAGTACTTC. Amino acid sequence: CASSLGTSATYEQYF. The whole variable domain, remainder taken from reference TRBV5-1 and TRBJ2-7, is KAGVTQTPRYLIKTRGQQVTLSCSPISGHRSVSWYQQTPGQGLQFLFEYFSETQRNKGNFPGRFSGRQFSNSRSEMNVSTLELGDSALYLCASSLGTSATYEQYFGPGTRLTVT.

V and J are TRBV10-2 and TRBJ2-7, with 11 positions matching TRBD2. The J segment lost 1 base and the V segment lost 6 bases, leaving 5 bases of the junction unmatched. CDR3 length: 15 residues. Germline V gives CDR1 WSHSY, CDR2 SAAADI. The DNA of the CDR3 is TGCGCCAGCAGCACCGGGACTAGCGGTTCCTACGAGCAGTACTTC. Its protein product is CASSTGTSGSYEQYF.

Of note for this clone: The sample holds other DNA sequences that translate to the same CDR3. The gene calls are TRBV2 and TRBJ2-1; tentatively, D is TRBD1 (6 bases). CDR3 size: 15 residues. V shed 3 bases and J shed 3 bases, with 12 bases lying between them. Germline values: CDR1 SNHLY, CDR2 FYNNEI. The CDR3 loop reads CASSDRGQSYNEQFF. The CDR3, as DNA: TGTGCCAGCAGTGACAGAGGACAGAGCTACAATGAGCAGTTCTTC.

This clone was seen more than once but under ten times. This chain uses TRBV7-9 with TRBJ1-1; the D gene is possibly TRBD1 (6 bases). The V gene lost 1 base and the J gene lost 5 bases, with 14 bases spanning the gap. Germline V CDR1 and CDR2: SEHNR, FQNEAQ (reference sequence). The CDR3 runs to 15 residues. CDR3 coding DNA: TGTGCCAGCAGCTTAGGTGCAGGGGTGGATACTGAAGCTTTCTTT. Its translation is CASSLGAGVDTEAFF.

V is TRBV9 and J is TRBJ2-6, with TRBD1 matching 7 bases. Germline V gene sequence: CDR1 SGDLS, CDR2 YYNGEE. The CDR3 loop spans 17 amino acids. J was trimmed by 0 bases and V by 3 bases; bases with no gene match: 6. CDR3 bases: TGTGCCAGCAGCGCCAGGGGGTTCAACTCTGGGGCCAACGTCCTGACTTTC. Translated, it gives CASSARGFNSGANVLTF.

V gene TRBV7-2 combines with J gene TRBJ2-5; no clear D. Germline V gene lookup returns CDR1 SGHTA and CDR2 FQGNSA. V was shortened by 2 bases and J by 2 bases, with 9 bases between the two germline ends. CDR3 length equals 14 residues. CDR3 loop: CASSLMGEQETQYF. The CDR3 DNA reads as TGTGCCAGCAGCTTAATGGGCGAGCAAGAGACCCAGTACTTC.